Detailed here is one TCR beta chain. Under the authors' procedure: Reference gene primer amplification in the assay estimated nucleated cell counts. Generated by immunoSEQ multiplex PCR, the TCRdb table keeps only in-frame clones and is missing some. The V and J calls and clone size are taken from that table; D and trimming were inferred from the DNA. The data hold a few hundred thousand clones, with around 89% observed a single time. The CDR3 has 14 residues. The V end lost 0 bases, the J end lost 8 bases, and 16 bases lay between the germline ends. Germline-derived CDR1 and CDR2 are SQVTM and ANQGSEA. This record comes from a study of blood T cell repertoires in COVID-19. At the level of the study: Italy, Spain and the United States were the sources of the convalescent and acute COVID-19 samples. T cells, B-cell-depleted T cells, or PBMCs provided the cDNA or gDNA that served as material.

Sequencing used peripheral blood. The origin of this receptor is a woman aged 40 to 50 who had recovered from COVID-19. The gene calls are TRBV29-1 and TRBJ1-2; D remains ambiguous. The CDR3 sequence: CSVEDYGGPRGYTF. The CDR3 nucleotides read TGCAGCGTTGAAGATTATGGCGGCCCTAGGGGCTACACCTTC.